The 17 T cell receptor beta chains in this list originate from one sample, sequenced in a study of B cell selection in AIRE deficiency. Using immunoSEQ multiplex PCR, the repertoire was profiled, and TCRdb retains in-frame clones only, with some absent. Of some 22,000 clones in the sample, 90% to 97% were seen once. Sorting defined conventional CD4 T cells as CD4+CD127+. What was sequenced was CD4+CD127+ conventional T cells sorted from PBMCs. The receptors here all came from a human donor in good health.

V gene TRBV19 combines with J gene TRBJ1-2; the match to TRBD1 covers 7 bases. This CDR3 has 14 amino acids. Germline CDR1 LNHDA, CDR2 SQIVND (reference sequence). V was clipped by 4 bases and J by 7 bases; unmatched bases: 9. CDR3: CASSTLTGRGGYTF. CDR3 bases: TGTGCCAGTAGTACGCTGACAGGGAGAGGTGGCTACACCTTC.

The J gene is TRBJ2-7, the V gene TRBV5-4; D perhaps matches TRBD2 (6 bases). The CDR3 has 15 amino acids. The ends were cut back, 0 bases at V and 1 base at J, with 11 bases in the middle. CDR1 is SGHNT, CDR2 YYREEE, per germline (reference sequence). CDR3 in DNA: TGTGCCAGCAGCTTGGAGGGACTGGCGTCCTACGAGCAGTACTTC. Protein: CASSLEGLASYEQYF.

This clone was picked up one time. The rearrangement links TRBV2 to TRBJ2-5; possible D gene TRBD1, 5 bases. Deletions cut 2 bases from V and 4 bases from J, with 17 bases between. CDR1 is SNHLY and CDR2 is FYNNEI in the germline V gene. The CDR3 covers 16 residues. Here the CDR3 reads CASSERSGRVRETQYF. In DNA form, the CDR3 reads TGTGCCAGCAGTGAAAGATCGGGCAGGGTGAGAGAGACCCAGTACTTC.

This rearrangement joins TRBV15 to TRBJ1-6; D is unresolved. The germline gives CDR1 LNHNV, CDR2 YYDKDF (reference sequence). V dropped 0 bases and J dropped 4 bases, with 13 bases sitting between them. The CDR3 is 17 residues long. In DNA, the CDR3 is TGTGCCACCAGCAGAGATACGGTCAGCAATTATAATTCACCCCTCCACTTT. Translating it yields CATSRDTVSNYNSPLHF.

This chain joins TRBV7-9 and TRBJ2-3; D uncertain. The CDR3 has 15 amino acids. Germline V gene data show CDR1 as SEHNR and CDR2 as FQNEAQ (reference sequence). The V gene lost 0 bases and the J gene lost 6 bases, with 13 bases spanning the gap. CDR3 residues: CASSLAAPPLDTQYF. Here the CDR3 DNA reads TGTGCCAGCAGCTTAGCGGCGCCTCCGCTTGATACGCAGTATTTT.

This chain connects TRBV28 to TRBJ2-5; 8 nucleotides line up with TRBD2. The CDR3 length is 14 residues. Germline lookup yields CDR1 MDHEN and CDR2 SYDVKM. With 6 bases clipped from V and 2 bases from J, the junction kept 5 bases outside the gene matches. The CDR3 loop reads CASSLTGGQETQYF. CDR3 sequence (DNA): TGTGCCAGCAGCCTTACGGGGGGGCAAGAGACCCAGTACTTC.

On this clone itself: It is likely a read error, because the conserved phenylalanine at the end of the CDR3 is missing. It is unclear where the CDR3 begins or ends on the DNA, so no DNA is shown, and the CDR3 is as TCRdb lists it. The chain links TRBV5-6 to TRBJ2-7. Inclusive of both ends, the CDR3 amounts to 8 amino acids. CDR1 is SGHDT and CDR2 is YYEEEE in the germline V gene. The CDR3 spells CASSLDGR.

The rearrangement links TRBV11-2 to TRBJ2-1, with TRBD2 matching 8 bases. CDR1 is SGHAT, CDR2 FQNNGV, per germline. After removal of 5 bases from V and 4 bases from J, the junction contained 7 bases not matched to a gene. The CDR3 loop spans 15 amino acids. The CDR3 nucleotides are TGTGCCAGCAGCCCGGGGGGGCAGACATACAATGAGCAGTTCTTC. It is translated as CASSPGGQTYNEQFF.

This rearrangement joins TRBV6-1 to TRBJ2-3, with D unclear. The germline V gene encodes CDR1 MNHNS and CDR2 SASEGT. V lost 5 bases and J lost 9, with 12 bases in between. The CDR3 is 12 residues long. In DNA, the CDR3 is TGTGCCAGCAGTTCCAGCGTGGACACGCAGTATTTT. This encodes CASSSSVDTQYF.

V is TRBV10-3 and J is TRBJ1-3; TRBD1 is a possible D gene (5 bases). The CDR3 consists of 13 residues. The germline gives CDR1 ENHRY, CDR2 SYGVKD. Trimming took 10 bases from V and 4 from J, leaving 14 bases between them. CDR3 DNA: TGTGCCACAGAGCAGGGTACAGGAAACACCATATATTTT. It translates to CATEQGTGNTIYF.

V is TRBV29-1 and J is TRBJ2-7; D is uncertain. The length of the CDR3 is 15 residues. CDR1 and CDR2 (germline): SQVTM, ANQGSEA. V was shortened by 3 bases and J by 2 bases, with 17 bases between the two germline ends. The CDR3 protein is CSVDFGFPGTYEQYF. CDR3 sequence (DNA): TGCAGCGTTGATTTCGGCTTCCCGGGCACCTACGAGCAGTACTTC.

This rearrangement joins TRBV27 to TRBJ1-4; weak D call: TRBD1 (6 bases). This CDR3 comprises 14 residues. Per germline, CDR1 MNHEY and CDR2 SMNVEV (reference sequence). V was trimmed by 4 bases and J by 8 bases, leaving 14 bases between them. The CDR3 DNA follows: TGTGCCAGCAGTTCCCGAGGGGGTGAGGAAAAACTGTTTTTT. Translating gives CASSSRGGEEKLFF.

This clone is a singleton in its sample. This chain connects TRBV5-1 to TRBJ1-1, with D tentatively TRBD1 (6 bases). Germline CDR1 and CDR2: SGHRS and YFSETQ. Trimming pared 1 base from V and 4 bases from J, leaving 14 bases between. This CDR3 has 15 residues. This CDR3 is CASSLNGQRGTEAFF. As DNA, the CDR3 is TGCGCCAGCAGCTTGAATGGACAGAGGGGCACTGAAGCTTTCTTT. Filled out from reference TRBV5-1 and TRBJ1-1, the complete variable domain reads KAGVTQTPRYLIKTRGQQVTLSCSPISGHRSVSWYQQTPGQGLQFLFEYFSETQRNKGNFPGRFSGRQFSNSRSEMNVSTLELGDSALYLCASSLNGQRGTEAFFGQGTRLTVV.

J is TRBJ2-3 and V is TRBV5-6, with D possibly TRBD2 on 5 matching bases. Germline lookup yields CDR1 SGHDT and CDR2 YYEEEE. This CDR3 contains 15 residues. The germline V and J ends were trimmed by 0 bases and 4 bases, with 12 bases remaining between them. CDR3 nucleotide sequence: TGTGCCAGCAGCTTGGAACTCAAGGAGGCAGATACGCAGTATTTT. Its translation: CASSLELKEADTQYF.

The chain combines TRBV9 with TRBJ2-3, with unresolved D. V was shortened by 2 bases and J by 0 bases, with 7 bases between the two germline ends. CDR1 SGDLS and CDR2 YYNGEE come from the germline V gene. The CDR3 spans 14 residues. Here the CDR3 reads CASSVGQSTDTQYF. The CDR3 region has the DNA TGTGCCAGCAGCGTTGGCCAAAGCACAGATACGCAGTATTTT. Together with reference TRBV9 and TRBJ2-3, the CDR3 gives the full variable domain: DSGVTQTPKHLITATGQRVTLRCSPRSGDLSVYWYQQSLDQGLQFLIQYYNGEERAKGNILERFSAQQFPDLHSELNLSSLELGDSALYFCASSVGQSTDTQYFGPGTRLTVL.

J is TRBJ2-3 and V is TRBV28; tentative D call: TRBD1 (7 bases). The germline V gene has CDR1 MDHEN and CDR2 SYDVKM. The CDR3 covers 15 residues. Trimming shortened V by 6 bases and J by 2 bases, and 15 bases separated the two germline ends. This chain's CDR3 is CASRARDRHTDTQYF. The DNA of the CDR3 is TGTGCCAGCAGGGCGCGGGACAGACACACAGATACGCAGTATTTT.

Regarding this clone: One end of the junction fails to match germline, which may point to a read error. The chain employs TRBV5-6 and TRBJ1-2; D is undetermined. This CDR3 spans 12 amino acids. Germline-derived CDR1 and CDR2 are SGHDT and YYEEEE. The CDR3 coding sequence is TGTGCCAGCACTCAAGGAAACTATGTCTACACCTTC. Translating gives CASTQGNYVYTF.